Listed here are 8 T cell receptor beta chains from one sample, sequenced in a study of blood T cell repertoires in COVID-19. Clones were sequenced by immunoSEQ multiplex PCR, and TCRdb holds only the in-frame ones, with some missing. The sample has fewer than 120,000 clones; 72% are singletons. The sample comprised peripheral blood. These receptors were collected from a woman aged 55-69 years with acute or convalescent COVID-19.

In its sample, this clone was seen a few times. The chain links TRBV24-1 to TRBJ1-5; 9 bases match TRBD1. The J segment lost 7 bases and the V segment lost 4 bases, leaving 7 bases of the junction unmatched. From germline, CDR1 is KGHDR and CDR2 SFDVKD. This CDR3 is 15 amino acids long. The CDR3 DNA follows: TGTGCCACCAGTGAGTCCGGGACAGGGAACCAGCCCCAGCATTTT. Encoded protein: CATSESGTGNQPQHF.

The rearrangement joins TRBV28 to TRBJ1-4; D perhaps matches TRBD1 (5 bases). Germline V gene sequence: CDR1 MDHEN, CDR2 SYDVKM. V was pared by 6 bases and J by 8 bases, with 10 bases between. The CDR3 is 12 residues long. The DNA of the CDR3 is TGTGCCAGCAGGGGGGGAGGGGAAAAACTGTTTTTT. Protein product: CASRGGGEKLFF.

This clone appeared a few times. The CDR3 region has the DNA TGTGCCAGTAGTAGGGAGGGGCCCCAGCATTTT. It codes for CASSREGPQHF. The genes are TRBV19 and TRBJ1-5, with unresolved D. The CDR3 totals 11 residues. Germline assignment: CDR1 LNHDA and CDR2 SQIVND (reference sequence). V shed 4 bases and J shed 9 bases, with 7 bases lying between them. The whole variable domain, remainder taken from reference TRBV19 and TRBJ1-5, is DGGITQSPKYLFRKEGQNVTLSCEQNLNHDAMYWYRQDPGQGLRLIYYSQIVNDFQKGDIAEGYSVSREKKESFPLTVTSAQKNPTAFYLCASSREGPQHFGDGTRLSIL.

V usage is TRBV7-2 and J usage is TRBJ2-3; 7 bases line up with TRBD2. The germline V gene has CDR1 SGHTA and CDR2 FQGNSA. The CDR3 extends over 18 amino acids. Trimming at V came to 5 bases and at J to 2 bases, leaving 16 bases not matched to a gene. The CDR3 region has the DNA TGTGCCAGCAGCGCCCTTTTAGGTGAGAGCGGGGCCACAGATACGCAGTATTTT. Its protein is CASSALLGESGATDTQYF. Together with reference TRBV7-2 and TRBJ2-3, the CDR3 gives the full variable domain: GAGVSQSPSNKVTEKGKDVELRCDPISGHTALYWYRQSLGQGLEFLIYFQGNSAPDKSGLPSDRFSAERTGGSVSTLTIQRTQQEDSAVYLCASSALLGESGATDTQYFGPGTRLTVL.

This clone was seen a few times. The CDR3 region has the DNA TGCGCCAGCAGTTCTCAGGGATTGAACACTGAAGCTTTCTTT. Translating it yields CASSSQGLNTEAFF. The chain links TRBV5-1 to TRBJ1-1; D is perhaps TRBD1 (5 bases). This CDR3 region has 14 residues. Trimming cost V 5 bases and J 0 bases, with 11 bases left between them. Germline assignment: CDR1 SGHRS and CDR2 YFSETQ.

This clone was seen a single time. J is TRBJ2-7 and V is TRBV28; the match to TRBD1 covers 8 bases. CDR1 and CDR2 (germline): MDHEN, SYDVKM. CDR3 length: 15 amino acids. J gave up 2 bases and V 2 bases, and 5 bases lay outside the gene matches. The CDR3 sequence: CASSLAGTGTYEQYF. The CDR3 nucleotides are TGTGCCAGCAGTTTAGCCGGGACAGGTACCTACGAGCAGTACTTC.

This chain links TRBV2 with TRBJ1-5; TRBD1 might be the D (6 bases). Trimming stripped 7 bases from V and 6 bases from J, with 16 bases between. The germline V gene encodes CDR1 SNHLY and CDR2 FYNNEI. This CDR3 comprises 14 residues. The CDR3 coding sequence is TGTGCCAGCACCGAGTACAGGGAGGGTCAGCCCCAGCATTTT. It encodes CASTEYREGQPQHF.

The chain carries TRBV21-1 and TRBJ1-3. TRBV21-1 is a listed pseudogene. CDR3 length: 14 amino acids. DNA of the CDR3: TGTGCCAGCAGCAATTCCGTCTCTGGAAACACCATATATTTT. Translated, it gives CASSNSVSGNTIYF.